One T cell receptor (beta chain) is described in this entry. Its target is unknown. The entry originates in a study of T-cell memory formation after mild COVID-19. Study details: TCR clusters were mostly donor specific. The study's findings and limits: Detection of some responders pre-infection suggested pre-existing cross-reactive memory T cells participated.

CDR1 and CDR2 from the germline V gene are SGHRS and YFSETQ. The CDR3 totals 14 residues. V was clipped by 4 bases and J by 7 bases; unmatched bases: 9. TCRalpha and TCRbeta libraries used 5'RACE with constant-segment primers and UMIs. TCRdb fed the 5' RACE reads into MiXCR, producing one record per CDR3 protein. This table holds 200,000 to 250,000 distinct CDR3 sequences, 15% found once. This TCR was recovered from an adult woman who had mild COVID-19 (a few samples of this study predate the infection). Cell type and time point are not known. The rearrangement uses TRBV5-1 and TRBJ1-2; 8 nucleotides match TRBD1. Material: PBMCs or a T cell subset sorted from them (not recorded which). The chain's CDR3 is CASSPGTGGSGYTF. The CDR3 coding sequence is TGCGCCAGCAGCCCCGGGACAGGCGGTAGTGGCTACACCTTC.